The present T cell receptor beta chain was sequenced within a study of blood T cell repertoires in COVID-19. About the study: The study drew acute and convalescent COVID-19 samples from the United States, Italy and Spain. T cells, B-cell-depleted T cells, or PBMCs provided the cDNA or gDNA that served as material.

In the original processing: Using reference gene primer amplification, nucleated cell counts were estimated. The protocol was immunoSEQ multiplex PCR, while the TCRdb copy is restricted to in-frame clones and leaves out a portion. The V and J calls and clone size are taken from that table; D and trimming were inferred from the DNA. The table lists about 230,000 clones, just over 85% of them singletons. The CDR3 extends over 15 amino acids. The V end was cut by 4 bases, the J end by 0 bases, with 12 bases between. Germline CDR1 and CDR2: SNHLY and FYNNEI. The chain couples TRBV2 to TRBJ1-1, with D hard to call. The TCR was taken from a man aged 45 to 65 with COVID-19, enrolled during active disease. Sequenced material: peripheral blood. CDR3 sequence reads: CASSVGRFMNTEAFF. The CDR3 DNA is TGTGCCAGCAGTGTGGGCAGGTTTATGAACACTGAAGCTTTCTTT.